What follows are 11 T cell receptor beta chains derived from one specimen sequenced in a study of T cells in Graves' hyperthyroidism and ophthalmopathy. What was amplified from RNA transcripts were TCR beta CDR3 regions. The HTBI primer set served for first-round RT-PCR of the TCR CDR3. One entry per CDR3 protein results from TCRdb running MiXCR on the multiplex PCR reads. This repertoire shows 350,000 or so distinct CDR3 sequences, 21% found once; its top ten account for less than 65%. Sequenced sample: blood. These TCRs come from a woman in her fifties or sixties with Graves' hyperthyroidism.

The chain links TRBV9 to TRBJ2-2; the match to TRBD2 covers 14 bases. In germline, CDR1 is SGDLS, CDR2 YYNGEE. Trimming took 3 bases from V and 4 from J; bases not matched to a gene: 2. The CDR3 runs 16 residues. The CDR3 is CASSAGLAGGTGELFF. CDR3 DNA: TGTGCCAGCAGCGCCGGACTAGCGGGGGGCACCGGGGAGCTGTTTTTT. The entire variable domain, with the rest obtained from reference TRBV9 and TRBJ2-2, is as follows: DSGVTQTPKHLITATGQRVTLRCSPRSGDLSVYWYQQSLDQGLQFLIQYYNGEERAKGNILERFSAQQFPDLHSELNLSSLELGDSALYFCASSAGLAGGTGELFFGEGSRLTVL.

CDR3 sequence: CAIGTIEDQPQHF. DNA of the CDR3: TGTGCCATAGGAACAATCGAGGATCAGCCCCAGCATTTT. This rearrangement joins TRBV6-1 to TRBJ1-5; D is ambiguous. In germline, CDR1 is MNHNS, CDR2 SASEGT. The CDR3 has 13 amino acids. V dropped 10 bases and J dropped 5 bases, with 15 bases sitting between them.

This clonotype was recorded at least ten times. The chain recombines TRBV30 with TRBJ2-7; 10 nucleotides agree with TRBD1. Germline V gene sequence: CDR1 GTSNPN, CDR2 SVGIG (reference sequence). The CDR3 is 15 residues long. V lost 0 bases to trimming and J lost 2 bases; unmatched junction nucleotides: 4. The CDR3 loop reads CAWSVRGTGAYEQYF. The CDR3 DNA sequence: TGTGCCTGGAGTGTACGAGGGACAGGGGCCTACGAGCAGTACTTC.

V and J are TRBV19 and TRBJ1-3; no clear D gene. With 5 bases removed from V and 0 bases from J, the gap between germline ends came to 11 bases. Germline V CDR1 and CDR2: LNHDA, SQIVND (reference sequence). The CDR3 is made up of 15 amino acids. CDR3 nucleotides: TGTGCCAGTAGTGTGGACGGAGCCTCTGGAAACACCATATATTTT. It yields the protein CASSVDGASGNTIYF.

This clonotype has a count of ten or more. The chain couples TRBV29-1 to TRBJ2-7; 7 bases align to TRBD2. Germline lookup yields CDR1 SQVTM and CDR2 ANQGSEA. J lost 5 bases, V lost 2 bases, and 3 bases had no gene match. CDR3 size: 12 residues. The CDR3 bases are TGCAGCGTTGAAACTAGCGCCGACGAGCAGTACTTC. Protein: CSVETSADEQYF.

This clonotype occurred a few times. The chain couples TRBV28 to TRBJ2-7; either TRBD1 or TRBD2 may supply D (6 bases each). The ends were cut back, 0 bases at V and 1 base at J, with 10 bases in the middle. Germline-derived CDR1 and CDR2 are MDHEN and SYDVKM. CDR3 size: 15 residues. For the CDR3, the DNA is TGTGCCAGCAGTTTATGGCAGGGGAGGTCCTACGAGCAGTACTTC. This encodes CASSLWQGRSYEQYF.

This clonotype was observed once. The chain links TRBV12-3 or TRBV12-4 to TRBJ2-1; TRBD2 matches at 12 bases. Trimming at V came to 3 bases and at J to 10 bases, leaving 10 bases not matched to a gene. The CDR3 covers 16 residues. The CDR3 reads CASSFSSGRAGEEQFF. DNA of the CDR3: TGTGCCAGCAGTTTCTCTAGCGGGAGGGCCGGGGAGGAGCAGTTCTTC.

This clonotype was seen more than once but under ten times. This sequence joins TRBV7-9 and TRBJ2-2; perhaps TRBD1 as D (6 bases). Germline CDR1 and CDR2: SEHNR and FQNEAQ (reference sequence). The V gene lost 9 bases and the J gene lost 5 bases, with 10 bases spanning the gap. The CDR3 sequence is 12 residues long. The CDR3 nucleotides read TGTGCCAGATGGACAGTAACCGGGGAGCTGTTTTTT. It yields the protein CARWTVTGELFF.

This clonotype was seen a few times. V gene TRBV27 combines with J gene TRBJ2-1, with D tentatively TRBD1 or TRBD2 (5 bases each). Germline CDR1 is MNHEY and CDR2 is SMNVEV (reference sequence). The CDR3 covers 12 residues. Trimming removed 8 bases from V and 5 bases from J, with 10 bases in between. In DNA form, the CDR3 reads TGTGCCAGCCGGGGCAGAAACAATGAGCAGTTCTTC. Translating gives CASRGRNNEQFF.

The sample holds many counts of this clonotype. The chain recombines TRBV7-8 with TRBJ2-7, with a possible D match to TRBD1 (6 bases). V lost 0 bases to trimming and J lost 0 bases, with 12 bases between them. Germline CDR1 and CDR2: SGHVS and FQNEAQ. The CDR3 covers 16 residues. The CDR3 DNA sequence: TGTGCCAGCAGCTTAGCGACCGACAGGTCCTCCTACGAGCAGTACTTC. Translating gives CASSLATDRSSYEQYF.

The chain links TRBV11-2 to TRBJ2-1, with 15 bases identical to TRBD2. With 4 bases clipped from V and 7 bases from J, the junction kept 5 bases outside the gene matches. CDR1 SGHAT and CDR2 FQNNGV come from the germline V gene. This CDR3 comprises 16 residues. The CDR3 DNA reads TGTGCCAGCAGCTCTCGGACTAGCGGGGGGGGGAATGAGCAGTTCTTC. Amino acids: CASSSRTSGGGNEQFF. The full variable domain, its missing parts supplied by reference TRBV11-2 and TRBJ2-1, is EAGVAQSPRYKIIEKRQSVAFWCNPISGHATLYWYQQILGQGPKLLIQFQNNGVVDDSQLPKDRFSAERLKGVDSTLKIQPAKLEDSAVYLCASSSRTSGGGNEQFFGPGTRLTVL.